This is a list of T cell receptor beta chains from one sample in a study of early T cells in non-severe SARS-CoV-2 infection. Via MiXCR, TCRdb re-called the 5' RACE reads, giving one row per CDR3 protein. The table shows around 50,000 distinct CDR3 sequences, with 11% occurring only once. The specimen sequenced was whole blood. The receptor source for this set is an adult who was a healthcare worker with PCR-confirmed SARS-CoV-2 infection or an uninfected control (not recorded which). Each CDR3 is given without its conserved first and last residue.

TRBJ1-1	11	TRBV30	AWNGGREIEAF
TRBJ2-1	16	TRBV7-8	ASSLVVLRRGSYNEQF
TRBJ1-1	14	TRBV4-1	ASSHPGQLTNTEAF
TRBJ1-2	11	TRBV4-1	ASSQERGWGYT
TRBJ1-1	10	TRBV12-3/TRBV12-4	ASTFPPTEAF
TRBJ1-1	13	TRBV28	ASSTPLTGNTEAF
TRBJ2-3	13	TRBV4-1	ASSLLRASTDTQY
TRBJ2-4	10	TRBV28	ASGGTGNIQY
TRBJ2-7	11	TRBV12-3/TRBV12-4	ASSPAGGHEQY
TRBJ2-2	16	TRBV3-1	ASSQGLAGRKNTGELF
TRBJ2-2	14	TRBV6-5	ASSPSLAGVTGELF
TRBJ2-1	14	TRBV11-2	ASSLEWGSTYNEQF
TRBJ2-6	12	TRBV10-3	AMLESSGANVLT
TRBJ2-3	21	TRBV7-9	ASSSRVPNIVGTSGSRTDTQY
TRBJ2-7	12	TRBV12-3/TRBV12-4	ASSPTGEINEQY
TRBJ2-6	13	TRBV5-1	ATTPGTSGANVLT
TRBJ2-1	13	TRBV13	ASSPGTSGIDEQF
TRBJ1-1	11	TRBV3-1	ASSQGGHTEAF
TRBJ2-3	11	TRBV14	ASNQLVYDTQY
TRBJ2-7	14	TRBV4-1	ASSQDSRGMSYEQY
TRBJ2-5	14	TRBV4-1	ASSQTSGRAQETQY
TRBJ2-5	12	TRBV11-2	ASSSRTGRETQY
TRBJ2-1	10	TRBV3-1	ASSSGPNEQF
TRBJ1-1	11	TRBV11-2	ASSRDPGTEAF
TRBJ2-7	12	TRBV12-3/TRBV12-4	ASRRRTGGYEQY
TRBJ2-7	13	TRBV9	ASSVEPGIVFEQY
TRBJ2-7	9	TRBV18	ASSEDYEQY
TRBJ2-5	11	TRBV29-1	SVKGQTKETQY
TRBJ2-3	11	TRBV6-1	ASSERPTDTQY
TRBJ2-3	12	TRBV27	ASSLGGTVRTQY
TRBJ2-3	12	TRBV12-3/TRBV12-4	ASSLGGSTDTQY
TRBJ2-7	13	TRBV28	ASRGLGQGRYEQY
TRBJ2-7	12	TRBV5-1	ASSLVDSSYEQY
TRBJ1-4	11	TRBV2	ASSAASNEKLF
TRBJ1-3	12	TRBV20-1	SARDRETGNTIY
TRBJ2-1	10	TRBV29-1	SLRTSGGGQF
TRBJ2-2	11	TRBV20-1	SARGEIAGELF
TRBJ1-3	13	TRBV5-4	ASSLEGGRGNTIY
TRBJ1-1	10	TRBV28	ASSLAGTEAF
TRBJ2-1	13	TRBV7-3	ASSLEPGAYNEQF
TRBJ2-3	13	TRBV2	ASSVERATTDTQY
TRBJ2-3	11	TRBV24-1	ATSIRGSDTQY
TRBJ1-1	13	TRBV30	AWTALAGAYTEAF
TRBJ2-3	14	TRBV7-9	ASSLSAGGRTDTQY
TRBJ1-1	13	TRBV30	AWSPTQTWNTEAF
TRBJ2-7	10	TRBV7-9	ASSARPGEQY
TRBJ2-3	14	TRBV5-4	ASSLGLAGGPDTQY
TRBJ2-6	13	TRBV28	ASSSTESGANVLT
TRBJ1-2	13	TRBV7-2	ASSQAGTAKYGYT
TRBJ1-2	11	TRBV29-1	SASAGTAYGYT